Listed below are T cell receptor beta chains from one sample, sequenced in a study of PD-1 blockade in classical Hodgkin lymphoma. Clones were read by immunoSEQ multiplex PCR, and TCRdb kept only the in-frame ones, dropping some. Of roughly 140,000 clones listed, 78% are singletons. The sample in question was peripheral blood mononuclear cells (PBMCs), obtained before the second cycle of nivolumab. The receptors originated from a human donor with classical Hodgkin lymphoma. The CDR3 runs from the conserved cysteine through the conserved F or W. The order of the fields is D gene, J gene, clone size, V gene, CDR3 protein, CDR3 DNA. D genes are given only for firm matches. For some rows the clone size is stated as once, few or many, or as a class when expanded; others skip it.

>NA|TRBJ2-4|NA|TRBV19
CASSMRQSLAKNIQYF
TGTGCCAGTAGTATGCGACAGTCCCTAGCCAAAAACATTCAGTACTTC
>TRBD1|TRBJ2-5|NA|TRBV29-1
CSVRQGEPQETQYF
TGCAGCGTTAGACAGGGGGAGCCACAAGAGACCCAGTACTTC
>NA|TRBJ1-6|NA|TRBV7-9
CASSLGGFYNSPLHF
TGTGCCAGCAGCTTAGGAGGATTTTATAATTCACCCCTCCACTTT
>TRBD2|TRBJ2-1|NA|TRBV6-4
CASSVVTSGRLGEQFF
TGTGCCAGCAGTGTAGTAACTAGCGGGAGGCTCGGTGAGCAGTTCTTC
>NA|TRBJ1-4|NA|TRBV5-5
CASSPRDNSNEKLFF
TGTGCCAGCAGCCCGAGGGACAATTCTAATGAAAAACTGTTTTTT
>NA|TRBJ2-1|NA|TRBV4-3
CASSQGRSGGSYNEQFF
TGCGCCAGCAGCCAGGGCCGCAGCGGAGGCTCCTACAATGAGCAGTTCTTC
>NA|TRBJ2-1|NA|TRBV2
CASAPGVGAYNEQFF
TGTGCCAGCGCCCCCGGGGTTGGGGCCTACAATGAGCAGTTCTTC
>NA|TRBJ2-1|NA|TRBV7-7
CASSSTALGNEQFF
TGTGCTAGCAGCTCAACAGCTCTCGGGAATGAGCAGTTCTTC
>NA|TRBJ1-2|NA|TRBV19
CASTEPPPQGIYGYTF
TGTGCCAGTACCGAACCCCCGCCTCAGGGGATTTACGGCTACACCTTC
>NA|TRBJ1-1|NA|TRBV18
CASSPIVNTEAFF
TGTGCCAGCTCACCAATCGTCAACACTGAAGCTTTCTTT
>NA|TRBJ2-2|NA|TRBV10-3
CASRAPGDGNTGELFF
TGTGCCAGCAGAGCACCAGGGGACGGTAACACCGGGGAGCTGTTTTTT
>NA|TRBJ1-2|NA|TRBV2
CASSVGGRYGYTF
TGTGCCAGCAGTGTGGGGGGCAGGTATGGCTACACCTTC
>TRBD1|TRBJ1-3|few|TRBV7-9
CASSEGQSISGNTIYF
TGTGCCAGCAGCGAGGGACAGTCTATCTCTGGAAACACCATATATTTT
>NA|TRBJ1-1|NA|TRBV6-1
CASSREGTTEAFF
TGTGCCAGCAGTAGAGAAGGGACCACTGAAGCTTTCTTT
>NA|TRBJ1-2|few|TRBV7-6
CASSFGNNYGYTF
TGTGCCAGCAGCTTCGGAAATAACTATGGCTACACCTTC
>NA|TRBJ2-7|NA|TRBV7-9
CASSLAASNYEQYF
TGTGCCAGCAGCTTAGCGGCTAGCAATTACGAGCAGTACTTC
>TRBD2|TRBJ2-2|few|TRBV7-2
CASSRSGSTGELFF
TGTGCCAGCAGCCGAAGCGGGAGTACCGGGGAGCTGTTTTTT
>TRBD1|TRBJ2-1|NA|TRBV27
CASSLDRGWEQFF
TGTGCCAGCAGTCTGGACAGGGGGTGGGAGCAGTTCTTC